A single sample gave rise to the 9 T cell receptor beta chains below, sequenced in a study of Ad26.COV2.S vaccination and SARS-CoV-2 variants. The protocol was immunoSEQ multiplex PCR, while the TCRdb copy is restricted to in-frame clones and leaves out a portion. The sample shows fewer than 400,000 clones, around 83% of them seen only once. Treatment of the sample: 15 to 20 received Ad26.COV2.S at low or high dose, single or two shots; about 5 received placebo; per-sample allocation not given. Repertoires come from day 63 after the first vaccine or placebo injection. The sequences come from peripheral blood, collected in a trial of Ad26.COV2.S vaccine versus placebo. These receptors were obtained from a person between 18 and 60 years old who received the Ad26.COV2.S COVID-19 vaccine or a placebo.

The rearrangement links TRBV5-4 to TRBJ1-4; 10 bases map to TRBD1. This CDR3 has 15 amino acids. Looked up from germline, CDR1 is SGHNT and CDR2 is YYREEE (reference sequence). V lost 4 bases and J lost 8; bases outside the gene matches: 8. The CDR3: CASSKTGTGVEKLFF. In DNA form, the CDR3 reads TGTGCCAGCAGCAAGACCGGGACAGGGGTAGAAAAACTGTTTTTT.

This chain uses TRBV9 with TRBJ1-4; D may be TRBD1 (5 bases). Trimming shortened V by 0 bases and J by 5 bases, and 11 bases separated the two germline ends. Germline V gives CDR1 SGDLS, CDR2 YYNGEE. The length of the CDR3 is 15 residues. The CDR3 reads CASSVEGRPNEKLFF. The CDR3, as DNA: TGTGCCAGCAGCGTAGAGGGACGCCCGAATGAAAAACTGTTTTTT.

The V call is TRBV3-1 (or the pseudogene TRBV3-2), the J call TRBJ1-1, with unresolved D. The CDR3 runs 16 residues. Trimming left V 0 bases short and J 10 bases short, with 21 bases between. The germline V gene has CDR1 LGHDT and CDR2 YNNKEL (reference sequence). CDR3 residues: CASSQDSYLKNRRAFF. The CDR3 DNA reads as TGTGCCAGCAGCCAAGATAGCTATTTGAAGAATAGGCGAGCTTTCTTT.

A few counts support this clone. The chain carries TRBV7-3 and TRBJ2-7, with no clear D. The CDR3 has 15 amino acids. The germline CDR1 and CDR2 sequences are SGHTA and FQGTGA. The ends were cut back, 2 bases at V and 1 base at J, with 12 bases in the middle. The CDR3 nucleotides are TGTGCCAGCAGCTTATCTCCAGGTCCGTCCTACGAGCAGTACTTC. This encodes CASSLSPGPSYEQYF.

The chain employs TRBV4-1 and TRBJ2-3; D is unclear. Trimming took 2 bases from V and 3 from J, leaving 9 bases between them. Per the germline V gene, CDR1 is MGHRA and CDR2 is YSYEKL. There are 14 residues in the CDR3. DNA for the CDR3: TGCGCCAGCAGCCAAAGGGCTCCTACAGATACGCAGTATTTT. Translated, it gives CASSQRAPTDTQYF.

This chain uses TRBV18 with TRBJ1-6, with D unresolved. Trimming left V 3 bases short and J 5 bases short, with 14 bases between. Germline V CDR1 and CDR2: KGHSH, LQKENI. The CDR3 totals 16 residues. DNA for the CDR3: TGTGCCAGCTCACCGCTACGGCGTTCGGATAATTCACCCCTCCACTTT. Translated, it gives CASSPLRRSDNSPLHF.

The rearrangement uses TRBV12-3 or TRBV12-4 and TRBJ1-4; no clear D. CDR3 length equals 11 residues. Trimming took 0 bases from V and 8 from J, leaving 1 base between them. Here the CDR3 reads CASSLAEKLFF. CDR3 in DNA: TGTGCCAGCAGTTTAGCGGAAAAACTGTTTTTT.

V usage is TRBV5-6 and J usage is TRBJ1-3; D is unresolved. V was pared by 1 base and J by 3 bases, with 2 bases between. Germline lookup yields CDR1 SGHDT and CDR2 YYEEEE. The CDR3 sequence is 12 residues long. CDR3 amino acids: CASSLSGNTIYF. The CDR3 DNA is TGTGCCAGCAGCTTGAGTGGAAACACCATATATTTT.

The V call is TRBV7-8, the J call TRBJ1-3; weak D call: TRBD1 (5 bases). The CDR3 consists of 17 residues. In germline, CDR1 is SGHVS, CDR2 FQNEAQ. V gave up 3 bases and J gave up 0 bases, with 15 bases separating them. CDR3 bases: TGTGCCAGCAGCTTTAGGGGAGACCCACTCTCTGGAAACACCATATATTTT. Translation: CASSFRGDPLSGNTIYF.